These T cell receptor beta chains were read from a single sample in a study of identical twins. TCRdb processed the 5' RACE reads anew with MiXCR; each CDR3 protein has one entry. The sample has 150,000 or so distinct CDR3 sequences, 3% to 4% seen once. Source material: memory T cells sorted from blood. These receptors originate from a man aged 18 to 29 in good health. Both conserved end residues are part of each CDR3. A D gene is named only where the DNA matches it firmly. Rows may omit the clone size; those that give it use once, few, many or a size class.

D	size	V	J	CDR3	DNA
.	many	TRBV6-2/TRBV6-3	TRBJ2-1	CASSYVGVNEQFF	TGTGCCAGCAGTTACGTGGGGGTAAATGAGCAGTTCTTC
.	few	TRBV3-1	TRBJ1-1	CASSQDGDEAFF	TGTGCCAGCAGCCAAGACGGGGATGAAGCTTTCTTT
.	many	TRBV20-1	TRBJ1-2	CSARGQLKGYTF	TGCAGTGCTAGAGGACAGCTGAAGGGCTACACCTTC
TRBD2	many	TRBV11-1	TRBJ2-1	CASSLPGGGLAVINEQFF	TGTGCCAGCAGCTTACCAGGTGGCGGACTAGCGGTCATAAATGAGCAGTTCTTC
.	many	TRBV30	TRBJ1-1	CAWSANLNTEAFF	TGTGCCTGGAGTGCAAACCTGAACACTGAAGCTTTCTTT
.	many	TRBV20-1	TRBJ2-3	CSARPPSRAQYF	TGCAGTGCTAGACCCCCCAGCAGGGCGCAGTATTTT
TRBD2	many	TRBV24-1	TRBJ2-3	CATSDNGGGLAGIQGTQYF	TGTGCCACCAGTGACAACGGCGGAGGACTAGCGGGCATTCAGGGGACGCAGTATTTT
.	many	TRBV12-3/TRBV12-4	TRBJ1-1	CASSLDRNEAFF	TGTGCCAGCAGCTTAGACAGGAACGAAGCTTTCTTT
.	many	TRBV20-1	TRBJ2-7	CSASLLLYEQYF	TGCAGTGCTAGTCTTCTACTCTACGAGCAGTACTTC
TRBD1	many	TRBV20-1	TRBJ2-5	CSAGQASQETQYF	TGCAGTGCTGGACAGGCTTCCCAAGAGACCCAGTACTTC
.	many	TRBV15	TRBJ2-5	CATTGGLQETQYF	TGTGCCACCACCGGCGGACTCCAAGAGACCCAGTACTTC
TRBD2	many	TRBV5-1	TRBJ2-1	CASSPSGAYNEQFF	TGCGCCAGCAGCCCCAGCGGGGCCTACAATGAGCAGTTCTTC
TRBD1	many	TRBV6-5	TRBJ1-2	CASSYSATGAGYTF	TGTGCCAGCAGTTACTCAGCGACAGGGGCTGGCTACACCTTC
.	many	TRBV9	TRBJ2-5	CASSVEVGGRLQETQYF	TGTGCCAGCAGCGTAGAAGTCGGCGGGCGCCTGCAAGAGACCCAGTACTTC
TRBD2	few	TRBV5-1	TRBJ2-1	CASSLFSGGARTSGRTEQFF	TGCGCCAGCAGCTTGTTTTCAGGGGGCGCAAGGACTAGCGGGAGGACTGAGCAGTTCTTC
TRBD1	many	TRBV12-3/TRBV12-4	TRBJ2-1	CASTLDVRTGRGQFF	TGTGCCAGCACCTTAGATGTGCGGACAGGGCGGGGGCAGTTCTTC
.	many	TRBV4-3	TRBJ1-4	CASSQGGGQWEKLFF	TGCGCCAGCAGCCAAGGAGGCGGCCAGTGGGAAAAACTGTTTTTT
.	many	TRBV15	TRBJ2-1	CATSRDLMSSYNEQFF	TGTGCCACCAGCAGAGATCTTATGAGCTCCTACAATGAGCAGTTCTTC
.	many	TRBV12-3/TRBV12-4	TRBJ1-5	CASSLGRGISAQHF	TGTGCCAGCAGTTTAGGCAGGGGCATCTCGGCCCAGCATTTT
TRBD1	many	TRBV19	TRBJ2-1	CASSGQEVPEQFF	TGTGCCAGCTCGGGACAGGAGGTTCCCGAGCAGTTCTTC
TRBD2	many	TRBV27	TRBJ2-3	CASSHYRASGRQTDTQYF	TGTGCCAGCAGCCACTACAGGGCTAGCGGGAGACAGACAGATACGCAGTATTTT
.	many	TRBV4-2	TRBJ2-2	CASSPEWAGELFF	TGTGCCAGCAGCCCTGAGTGGGCCGGGGAGCTGTTTTTT
.	.	TRBV7-2	TRBJ2-7	CASSLSEGPYEQYF	TGTGCCAGCAGCTTATCCGAGGGTCCCTACGAGCAGTACTTC
.	many	TRBV12-3/TRBV12-4	TRBJ1-2	CASSSGIFNYGYTF	TGTGCCAGCAGTTCCGGAATCTTTAACTATGGCTACACCTTC
TRBD2	many	TRBV9	TRBJ2-7	CASSVSGGKQYF	TGTGCCAGCAGCGTATCCGGGGGGAAGCAGTACTTC
.	many	TRBV28	TRBJ1-6	CASTVGGNRTPLHF	TGTGCCAGCACCGTCGGGGGGAATAGGACACCCCTCCACTTT
TRBD2	many	TRBV9	TRBJ2-5	CASSATSGNRQETQYF	TGTGCCAGCAGCGCGACTAGCGGAAACCGCCAAGAGACCCAGTACTTC
TRBD2	many	TRBV3-1	TRBJ2-2	CASSQTSGRNAGELFF	TGTGCCAGCAGCCAAACTAGCGGGAGGAATGCCGGGGAGCTGTTTTTT
.	many	TRBV12-3/TRBV12-4	TRBJ2-5	CASSYADTLRETQYF	TGTGCCAGCAGCTACGCGGACACACTTCGGGAGACCCAGTACTTC
TRBD2	many	TRBV9	TRBJ2-5	CASSANTGGFQGETQYF	TGTGCCAGCAGCGCAAATACGGGAGGCTTTCAAGGGGAGACCCAGTACTTC
TRBD1	many	TRBV20-1	TRBJ1-4	CSARPQRTGGEKLFF	TGCAGTGCTAGACCCCAAAGGACAGGGGGTGAAAAACTGTTTTTT
.	many	TRBV12-3/TRBV12-4	TRBJ1-5	CASSYDRNQPQHF	TGTGCCAGCAGTTACGACAGGAATCAGCCCCAGCATTTT
TRBD1	many	TRBV6-5	TRBJ1-5	CASSYTTGQGERQPQHF	TGTGCCAGCAGTTACACTACGGGACAGGGCGAAAGGCAGCCCCAGCATTTT
TRBD1	few	TRBV20-1	TRBJ2-5	CSASSTDRAPPETQYF	TGCAGTGCTTCTTCCACGGACAGGGCTCCTCCAGAGACCCAGTACTTC
.	many	TRBV20-1	TRBJ2-1	CSAIRTEKPYNEQFF	TGCAGTGCTATAAGGACGGAGAAACCCTACAATGAGCAGTTCTTC
TRBD2	many	TRBV18	TRBJ2-4	CASSPDRREGNIQYF	TGTGCCAGCTCACCTGATCGCAGGGAGGGAAACATTCAGTACTTC
.	many	TRBV20-1	TRBJ1-5	CSALTDSPNQPQHF	TGCAGTGCTTTAACCGACAGCCCCAATCAGCCCCAGCATTTT
.	many	TRBV3-1	TRBJ1-2	CASSTPKVAYGYTF	TGTGCCAGCAGCACCCCCAAGGTTGCATATGGCTACACCTTC
.	many	TRBV12-3/TRBV12-4	TRBJ1-5	CASSPTGSRQPQHF	TGTGCCAGCAGTCCGACAGGTTCGAGACAGCCCCAGCATTTT
.	.	TRBV10-3	TRBJ2-3	CAISEASNLDTQYF	TGTGCCATCAGTGAGGCCTCTAACTTGGATACGCAGTATTTT
.	many	TRBV12-3/TRBV12-4	TRBJ1-5	CASSTRGGFNQPQHF	TGTGCCAGCAGCACCAGAGGAGGTTTCAATCAGCCCCAGCATTTT
.	many	TRBV20-1	TRBJ2-1	CSARGSGPGAPYNEQFF	TGCAGTGCTAGAGGAAGCGGCCCCGGGGCCCCCTACAATGAGCAGTTCTTC
.	many	TRBV12-3/TRBV12-4	TRBJ2-3	CASSLHSPDTQYF	TGTGCCAGCAGTTTACACAGTCCAGATACGCAGTATTTT
TRBD1	many	TRBV4-1	TRBJ2-2	CASSQAGGGEELFF	TGCGCCAGCAGCCAAGCAGGGGGCGGGGAGGAGCTGTTTTTT
TRBD1	many	TRBV5-1	TRBJ2-1	CASSKLGQGSNEQFF	TGCGCCAGCAGCAAATTAGGACAGGGGTCAAATGAGCAGTTCTTC
.	many	TRBV29-1	TRBJ2-3	CSVAIKARTSSTDTQYF	TGCAGCGTAGCCATTAAGGCCAGGACCTCTAGCACAGATACGCAGTATTTT